These 13 T cell receptor beta chains were sequenced from one sample in a study of beta chain features in type 1 diabetes. Findings and limits, study-wide: Shortening of TCRB CDR3s, moderate but significant, appeared in all four CD4+ subsets of Type 1 diabetes patients.

Reverse transcription of all isolated RNA meant that expressed TCRB transcripts were sequenced. Generated by immunoSEQ multiplex PCR, the TCRdb table keeps only in-frame clones and is missing some. The sample holds approximately 260,000 clones; approximately 24% are singletons and the top ten take over 0.01%. No antigen has been identified for these receptors. The sequencing input was naive CD4+ T cells from blood. The receptors stem from a woman aged 25 to 45 with type 1 diabetes.

This clone was observed a few times. The chain is built from TRBV28 and TRBJ2-7; the D gene is possibly TRBD2 (7 bases). Germline lookup yields CDR1 MDHEN and CDR2 SYDVKM. The CDR3 has 14 amino acids. Trimming removed 4 bases at V and 3 bases at J, with 13 bases between. CDR3 nucleotide sequence: TGTGCCAGCAGTTCCGCGGGGGCAATCTACGAGCAGTACTTC. Translated, it gives CASSSAGAIYEQYF. Filled out from reference TRBV28 and TRBJ2-7, the complete variable domain reads DVKVTQSSRYLVKRTGEKVFLECVQDMDHENMFWYRQDPGLGLRLIYFSYDVKMKEKGDIPEGYSVSREKKERFSLILESASTNQTSMYLCASSSAGAIYEQYFGPGTRLTVT.

In this sample, this clone turned up a few times. The V gene is TRBV4-1, the J gene TRBJ1-2; D uncertain. Trimming took 0 bases from V and 2 from J, leaving 7 bases between them. There are 14 residues in the CDR3. CDR1 is MGHRA and CDR2 is YSYEKL in the germline V gene. CDR3 sequence: CASSQEQVNYGYTF. For the CDR3, the DNA is TGCGCCAGCAGCCAAGAGCAGGTGAACTATGGCTACACCTTC.

The DNA for the CDR3 is TGTGCCAGCTCACCTACCTCGAACAGGGTGGTGTTTTTT. Translating it yields CASSPTSNRVVFF. This sequence joins TRBV18 and TRBJ1-4, with D tentatively TRBD1 (6 bases). V dropped 3 bases and J dropped 15 bases, with 17 bases sitting between them. This CDR3 is built from 13 residues. The V gene's germline CDR1 is KGHSH and CDR2 LQKENI.

The chain carries TRBV7-2 and TRBJ1-2; the match to TRBD1 covers 7 bases. V trimming: 4 bases; J trimming: 8 bases; junction bases outside the gene matches: 10. This CDR3 contains 14 residues. Germline CDR1 and CDR2: SGHTA and FQGNSA. CDR3 residues: CASSSRDSRWGYTF. CDR3 nucleotides: TGTGCCAGCAGCTCCCGGGACAGTCGTTGGGGCTACACCTTC. Drawing the rest from reference TRBV7-2 and TRBJ1-2, the complete variable domain is GAGVSQSPSNKVTEKGKDVELRCDPISGHTALYWYRQSLGQGLEFLIYFQGNSAPDKSGLPSDRFSAERTGGSVSTLTIQRTQQEDSAVYLCASSSRDSRWGYTFGSGTRLTVV.

This clone was recorded a few times. This chain uses TRBV7-2 with TRBJ2-7; D uncertain. The V end lost 5 bases, the J end lost 6 bases, and 11 bases lay between the germline ends. CDR1 SGHTA and CDR2 FQGNSA come from the germline V gene. This CDR3 has 12 residues. The DNA of the CDR3 is TGTGCCAGCAGCCTTCTACCCGGCGAGCAGTACTTC. Translated: CASSLLPGEQYF.

The rearrangement links TRBV11-2 to TRBJ2-5; D may be TRBD1 (5 bases). Per the germline V gene, CDR1 is SGHAT and CDR2 is FQNNGV. The CDR3 consists of 13 residues. V was clipped by 4 bases and J by 2 bases, with 8 bases between them. The CDR3 nucleotides read TGTGCCAGCAGCTGGGGCCCACAAGAGACCCAGTACTTC. Its protein is CASSWGPQETQYF.

This chain uses TRBV7-8 with TRBJ2-1, with 10 bases matching TRBD2. CDR1 SGHVS and CDR2 FQNEAQ come from the germline V gene. The V segment lost 5 bases and the J segment 8 bases; nucleotides outside the gene matches: 9. The CDR3 length is 15 residues. The CDR3 reads CASSAIAGGFYEQFF. CDR3 bases: TGTGCCAGCAGCGCTATAGCGGGGGGTTTCTATGAGCAGTTCTTC. The variable domain in full, with the rest retrieved from reference TRBV7-8 and TRBJ2-1, is GAGVSQSPRYKVAKRGQDVALRCDPISGHVSLFWYQQALGQGPEFLTYFQNEAQLDKSGLPSDRFFAERPEGSVSTLKIQRTQQEDSAVYLCASSAIAGGFYEQFFGPGTRLTVL.

V usage is TRBV5-1 and J usage is TRBJ2-2; 8 nucleotides line up with TRBD2. The CDR3 totals 14 residues. Germline V CDR1 and CDR2: SGHRS, YFSETQ. Germline trimming cut 4 bases from V and 4 bases from J; bases unmatched to any gene: 3. As DNA, the CDR3 is TGCGCCAGCAGCCCGAGCGGGAGCACCGGGGAGCTGTTTTTT. Amino acids: CASSPSGSTGELFF. Filled out from reference TRBV5-1 and TRBJ2-2, the complete variable domain reads KAGVTQTPRYLIKTRGQQVTLSCSPISGHRSVSWYQQTPGQGLQFLFEYFSETQRNKGNFPGRFSGRQFSNSRSEMNVSTLELGDSALYLCASSPSGSTGELFFGEGSRLTVL.

The chain links TRBV5-4 to TRBJ2-1, with D possibly TRBD1 on 6 matching bases. V was clipped by 5 bases and J by 0 bases, with 15 bases between them. The CDR3 spans 16 residues. In germline, CDR1 is SGHNT, CDR2 YYREEE (reference sequence). Written as DNA, the CDR3 is TGTGCCAGCAGACAACAGGGTAGCACCTCCTACAATGAGCAGTTCTTC. As protein: CASRQQGSTSYNEQFF.

This clone came up a few times. This chain uses TRBV28 with TRBJ2-3; perhaps TRBD1 as D (5 bases). This CDR3 has 13 amino acids. Trimming stripped 7 bases from V and 0 bases from J, with 8 bases between. Germline V gives CDR1 MDHEN, CDR2 SYDVKM. CDR3 amino acids: CASNPGSTDTQYF. CDR3 nucleotide sequence: TGTGCCAGCAACCCAGGGAGCACAGATACGCAGTATTTT.

The chain carries TRBV30 and TRBJ1-2, with D uncertain. V lost 1 base and J 8 bases, leaving 14 bases between the germline ends. The CDR3 is 13 residues long. CDR1 and CDR2 from the germline V gene are GTSNPN and SVGIG (reference sequence). The CDR3 DNA is TGTGCCTGGAGTGATAGCAGAATCGGCGGCTACACCTTC. Protein: CAWSDSRIGGYTF.

The chain carries TRBV9 and TRBJ2-7; the match to TRBD2 covers 7 bases. Germline V CDR1 and CDR2: SGDLS, YYNGEE. The J segment lost 2 bases and the V segment lost 0 bases, leaving 5 bases of the junction unmatched. The CDR3 contains 15 residues. CDR3 sequence (DNA): TGTGCCAGCAGCGTAGCGGCGGGAGTCCCCTACGAGCAGTACTTC. Translating it yields CASSVAAGVPYEQYF.

The chain is built from TRBV9 and TRBJ2-7, with TRBD2 identical over 12 bases. Germline CDR1 is SGDLS and CDR2 is YYNGEE. V shed 3 bases and J 3 bases; nucleotides not matched to a gene: 1. The CDR3 extends over 14 amino acids. The CDR3 sequence: CASSATSGSYEQYF. CDR3 nucleotides: TGTGCCAGCAGCGCGACTAGCGGGAGCTACGAGCAGTACTTC. Looking up the rest from reference TRBV9 and TRBJ2-7 gives the full variable domain: DSGVTQTPKHLITATGQRVTLRCSPRSGDLSVYWYQQSLDQGLQFLIQYYNGEERAKGNILERFSAQQFPDLHSELNLSSLELGDSALYFCASSATSGSYEQYFGPGTRLTVT.